This TCR beta chain was sequenced for a study of blood T cell repertoires in COVID-19. About the research overall: Researchers got acute and convalescent COVID-19 samples from the United States, Italy and Spain. Sample material is recorded as cDNA or gDNA derived from T cells, B-cell-depleted T cells, or PBMCs.

In the study's own analysis: The authors estimated nucleated cell counts from reference gene primer amplification. Measured with immunoSEQ multiplex PCR; TCRdb has only the in-frame clones, and not every one. For V, J and clone size, that table is used; D and trimming come from the DNA. The sample lists approximately 130,000 clones, around two thirds occurring once. This CDR3 region has 14 residues. In germline, CDR1 is MNHNY, CDR2 SVGAGI (reference sequence). V lost 4 bases, J lost 4 bases, and 6 bases stayed unmatched. The TCR comes from a woman aged 70-85 years with acute or convalescent COVID-19. The sequenced sample consisted of peripheral blood. The genes are TRBV6-6 and TRBJ1-2; 7 positions match TRBD1. The CDR3 loop reads CASSFQGGTYGYTF. The CDR3 region has the DNA TGTGCCAGCAGTTTTCAAGGGGGCACCTATGGCTACACCTTC.